A single TCR beta chain is shown here with its context. Participants were aged 18 to 89 years, lived in around 22 US areas, and enrolled virtually. In Cohort 3, a recovered donor had either two negative PCRs, clearance, or symptom resolution. This sample is drawn from a study of blood T cell repertoires in COVID-19. Study-level information: In each case, the material was cDNA or gDNA derived from T cells, B-cell-depleted T cells, or PBMCs.

Original methodology: Reference gene primers were amplified, and this amplification served to estimate nucleated cell counts. Sequencing used immunoSEQ multiplex PCR; TCRdb keeps in-frame clones, though not all of them. V, J and clone size reflect that table, while D and trimming were determined from the DNA. The sample has approximately 200,000 clones, around 90% seen once. This CDR3 has 16 amino acids. Trimming cost V 5 bases and J 3 bases; bases outside gene matches: 8. The germline gives CDR1 LNHDA, CDR2 SQIVND (reference sequence). The gene calls are TRBV19 and TRBJ1-4, with TRBD1 matching 8 bases. The sample taken for sequencing was PBMCs or T cells enriched from blood (not recorded which). This TCR derives from a woman aged 30 to 39 who had recovered from COVID-19. The CDR3 sequence: CASSPPGQGSNEKLFF. In DNA, the CDR3 is TGTGCCAGTAGTCCCCCTGGACAGGGATCTAATGAAAAACTGTTTTTT.